The present entry profiles one T cell receptor (beta chain) with its context. This entry belongs to a study of blood T cell repertoires in COVID-19. The germline V gene encodes CDR1 SGHTA and CDR2 FQGNSA. CDR3 length equals 15 residues. Trimming left V 8 bases short and J 6 bases short, with 20 bases between. Profiled with immunoSEQ multiplex PCR; TCRdb holds only in-frame clones, not every one. The sample holds roughly 230,000 clones, around four fifths seen once. Sequenced input: peripheral blood. This chain uses TRBV7-2 with TRBJ2-1; weak D call: TRBD1 (7 bases). This TCR was recovered from a woman aged 55-70 years with active or convalescent COVID-19. The CDR3 spells CASGGANDRVNEQFF. For the CDR3, the DNA is TGTGCCAGCGGAGGGGCGAACGACAGGGTCAATGAGCAGTTCTTC. The whole variable domain, filled in from reference TRBV7-2 and TRBJ2-1, reads GAGVSQSPSNKVTEKGKDVELRCDPISGHTALYWYRQSLGQGLEFLIYFQGNSAPDKSGLPSDRFSAERTGGSVSTLTIQRTQQEDSAVYLCASGGANDRVNEQFFGPGTRLTVL.